The 7 T cell receptor beta chains below come from one sample, sequenced in a study of shared clonotypes between healthy human individuals. TCRdb's table, derived via immunoSEQ multiplex PCR, lists solely in-frame clones and lacks some. Of approximately 590,000 clones listed, around 95% are singletons. Positive CCR7 selection of CD45RO-negative cells yielded the naive CD8 cells, and terminally differentiated effector memory CD45RA+ cells were excluded. What was sequenced was naive CD8+ T cells sorted from blood. These receptors were obtained from a woman in her 30s in good health.

This clone came up once. This rearrangement joins TRBV30 to TRBJ1-4, with D possibly TRBD1 on 5 matching bases. This CDR3 is 13 amino acids long. In germline, CDR1 is GTSNPN, CDR2 SVGIG (reference sequence). Trimming pared 5 bases from V and 11 bases from J, leaving 18 bases between. As DNA, the CDR3 is TGTGCCTGGGATGGGGTGGGGGAGGAGAAACTGTTTTTT. This translates into CAWDGVGEEKLFF.

The chain employs TRBV29-1 and TRBJ2-1; 8 nucleotides match TRBD1. CDR3 size: 17 residues. Germline V gene lookup returns CDR1 SQVTM and CDR2 ANQGSEA. The J segment lost 3 bases and the V segment lost 1 base, leaving 11 bases of the junction unmatched. The CDR3 region is CSVEGGGDRGFYNEQFF. The CDR3 nucleotides are TGCAGCGTTGAAGGTGGGGGAGACAGGGGCTTCTACAATGAGCAGTTCTTC.

The rearrangement uses TRBV27 and TRBJ2-2; 12 bases align to TRBD2. Looked up from germline, CDR1 is MNHEY and CDR2 is SMNVEV (reference sequence). Germline trimming cut 3 bases from V and 8 bases from J; bases unmatched to any gene: 7. The CDR3 spans 16 residues. Here the CDR3 DNA reads TGTGCCAGCAGTTTCTCCGGACTAGCGGGAATGGGGGAGCTGTTTTTT. Its translation: CASSFSGLAGMGELFF.

This clone was seen just once. The rearrangement links TRBV13 to TRBJ2-7; 10 positions match TRBD2. There are 15 residues in the CDR3. V was clipped by 5 bases and J by 2 bases; unmatched bases: 6. Germline-derived CDR1 and CDR2 are PRHDT and FYEKMQ (reference sequence). The CDR3: CASSPRAGGTYEQYF. The CDR3 bases are TGTGCCAGCAGCCCAAGAGCGGGAGGGACCTACGAGCAGTACTTC. The full variable domain, completed using reference TRBV13 and TRBJ2-7, is AAGVIQSPRHLIKEKRETATLKCYPIPRHDTVYWYQQGPGQDPQFLISFYEKMQSDKGSIPDRFSAQQFSDYHSELNMSSLELGDSALYFCASSPRAGGTYEQYFGPGTRLTVT.

In this sample, this clone turned up once. The genes are TRBV7-2 and TRBJ2-1; weak D call: TRBD2 (6 bases). Germline V gene data show CDR1 as SGHTA and CDR2 as FQGNSA. This CDR3 has 18 residues. Trimming took off 4 bases at V and 8 bases at J, with 27 bases between the two ends. The CDR3 sequence: CASSYPPTRTGVPDEQFF. The CDR3 nucleotides are TGTGCCAGCAGCTATCCCCCGACTAGGACGGGAGTTCCCGATGAGCAGTTCTTC.

V and J are TRBV30 and TRBJ2-5; 9 bases map to TRBD1. CDR1 is GTSNPN, CDR2 SVGIG, per germline (reference sequence). The J segment lost 3 bases and the V segment lost 3 bases, leaving 8 bases of the junction unmatched. CDR3 size: 15 residues. The DNA of the CDR3 is TGTGCCTGGAGCGCTGGACAGGGGACTAAAGAGACCCAGTACTTC. This gives the protein CAWSAGQGTKETQYF. The full variable domain, its missing parts supplied by reference TRBV30 and TRBJ2-5, is SQTIHQWPATLVQPVGSPLSLECTVEGTSNPNLYWYRQAAGRGLQLLFYSVGIGQISSEVPQNLSASRPQDRQFILSSKKLLLSDSGFYLCAWSAGQGTKETQYFGPGTRLLVL.

J is TRBJ2-7 and V is TRBV19; 8 bases match TRBD2. Germline V gives CDR1 LNHDA, CDR2 SQIVND (reference sequence). This CDR3 is built from 15 residues. Trimming removed 0 bases from V and 3 bases from J; junction bases left unmatched: 4. The CDR3 sequence is CASSIDGAGDYEQYF. CDR3 bases: TGTGCCAGTAGTATAGACGGAGCGGGAGACTACGAGCAGTACTTC.